The T cell receptor (beta chain) under discussion was sequenced for a study of T cell changes during pregnancy in multiple sclerosis. TCRdb's copy holds only in-frame clones and misses some; the assay was immunoSEQ multiplex PCR. This sample carries 57,000 or so clones, approximately 91% of them seen once, and the ten largest clones take 1% to 1.5%. Trimming removed 10 bases at V and 0 bases at J, with 13 bases between. This CDR3 comprises 13 residues. The germline gives CDR1 MNHEY, CDR2 SVGAGI. This specimen consisted of peripheral blood, obtained in the second trimester of pregnancy. J is TRBJ2-7 and V is TRBV6-5; D unresolved. The TCR sequence derives from a female donor with multiple sclerosis, enrolled in a pregnancy study. CDR3 loop: CAIFHVSSYEQYF. In nucleotides, the CDR3 is TGTGCCATTTTTCATGTTAGCTCCTACGAGCAGTACTTC.